This passage covers 13 T cell receptor beta chains from one sample sequenced in a study of neurological immune-mediated disorders. TCRdb itself ran the 5' RACE reads through MiXCR, one entry per CDR3 protein. The sample yields roughly 56,000 distinct CDR3 sequences, 10% to 12% seen once. Sequencing was performed on PBMCs. These receptor sequences come from a man in his sixties in good health.

The chain has TRBV7-2 and TRBJ1-4; tentatively, D is TRBD1 (5 bases). The CDR3 covers 15 residues. Germline V gene lookup returns CDR1 SGHTA and CDR2 FQGNSA. The V end lost 2 bases, the J end lost 0 bases, and 7 bases lay between the germline ends. CDR3 in DNA: TGTGCCAGCAGCTTACTGGGGGCAACTAATGAAAAACTGTTTTTT. Translation: CASSLLGATNEKLFF.

This clonotype showed up many times. The chain combines TRBV20-1 with TRBJ2-5, with D tentatively TRBD2 (7 bases). This CDR3 contains 16 residues. The V and J ends lost 6 bases and 2 bases respectively, with 22 bases between them. Germline assignment: CDR1 DFQATT and CDR2 SNEGSKA (reference sequence). For the CDR3, the DNA is TGCAGTGCCCCGAGGGGGAGGGGGGCAAGACAAGAGACCCAGTACTTC. This sequence encodes CSAPRGRGARQETQYF.

There are many counts of this clonotype. The chain has TRBV20-1 and TRBJ2-7; 10 nucleotides agree with TRBD2. The V and J ends lost 6 bases and 3 bases, in that order; junction bases with no gene match: 5. Per the germline V gene, CDR1 is DFQATT and CDR2 is SNEGSKA (reference sequence). The CDR3 sequence is 13 residues long. The CDR3 DNA reads as TGCAGTGCCGTCCTAGCGGGGGTCTACGAGCAGTACTTC. The encoded protein is CSAVLAGVYEQYF.

At least ten counts were recorded for this clonotype. The CDR3 nucleotides read TGTGCCAGCAGCCCCAAGGCGGGCCAGTCCTATGGCTACACCTTC. Translation: CASSPKAGQSYGYTF. The chain employs TRBV6-5 and TRBJ1-2; D not certain. V lost 6 bases, J lost 4 bases, and 18 bases lay in between. The CDR3 is 15 amino acids. Germline V gene sequence: CDR1 MNHEY, CDR2 SVGAGI.

This clonotype was detected ten times or more. The chain links TRBV11-2 to TRBJ1-2; 9 nucleotides align to TRBD1. CDR1 is SGHAT and CDR2 is FQNNGV in the germline V gene. The CDR3 consists of 12 residues. Trimming removed 5 bases from V and 6 bases from J; junction bases left unmatched: 1. This chain's CDR3 is CASSRQGDGYTF. As DNA, the CDR3 is TGTGCCAGCAGCCGACAGGGGGATGGCTACACCTTC.

The table lists this clonotype with many counts. The chain links TRBV3-1 to TRBJ1-2; 9 nucleotides align to TRBD1. In germline, CDR1 is LGHDT, CDR2 YNNKEL (reference sequence). V lost 1 base to trimming and J lost 13 bases; unmatched junction nucleotides: 13. The CDR3 totals 15 residues. The CDR3 bases are TGTGCCAGCAGCCAAGTTAGAGGGGACAGGGCGGCCGTCACCTTC. Translating it yields CASSQVRGDRAAVTF.

This clonotype was seen at least ten times. The V and J genes are TRBV12-5 and TRBJ2-3; D gene uncertain. Trimming stripped 6 bases from V and 11 bases from J, with 12 bases between. This CDR3 has 11 amino acids. The V gene's germline CDR1 is LGHNT and CDR2 FRNRAP. CDR3 in DNA: TGTGCTAGTGGGGTGCCCTCAATGCAGTATTTT. Residues: CASGVPSMQYF.

This clonotype was detected many times. The chain uses TRBV5-1 and TRBJ2-3; D may correspond to TRBD1 or TRBD2 (5 bases each). The V gene lost 0 bases and the J gene lost 2 bases, with 10 bases spanning the gap. The CDR3 sequence is 15 residues long. Germline V gene sequence: CDR1 SGHRS, CDR2 YFSETQ. CDR3 coding DNA: TGCGCCAGCAGCTTGGGAAGAGGGGACACAGATACGCAGTATTTT. This translates into CASSLGRGDTDTQYF.

This clonotype was counted ten times or more. The chain combines TRBV18 with TRBJ2-5, with no clear D. V lost 4 bases, J lost 4 bases, and 16 bases lay in between. The CDR3 is 15 amino acids. From germline, CDR1 is KGHSH and CDR2 LQKENI. CDR3 DNA: TGTGCCAGCTCACGCGGACGAGGCCCAGGAGAGACCCAGTACTTC. Translating gives CASSRGRGPGETQYF.

This clonotype showed up just a few times. V gene TRBV29-1 combines with J gene TRBJ1-2; D is possibly TRBD1 (5 bases). Trimming took 5 bases from V and 6 from J, leaving 13 bases between them. The germline gives CDR1 SQVTM, CDR2 ANQGSEA. This CDR3 has 12 residues. As DNA, the CDR3 is TGCAGCGTTTGGGGACTAGAGGATGGCTACACCTTC. Translation: CSVWGLEDGYTF.

This clonotype has at least ten counts. This sequence joins TRBV5-1 and TRBJ1-1; D gene uncertain. The CDR3 sequence is 14 residues long. V lost 0 bases, J lost 1 base, and 7 bases lay in between. Germline V gene lookup returns CDR1 SGHRS and CDR2 YFSETQ. This CDR3 is CASSLEWGNTEAFF. CDR3 bases: TGCGCCAGCAGCTTGGAGTGGGGGAACACTGAAGCTTTCTTT.

This clonotype was detected ten times or more. The rearrangement links TRBV20-1 to TRBJ1-2; D perhaps matches TRBD1 (6 bases). Trimming shortened V by 6 bases and J by 1 base, and 18 bases separated the two germline ends. The CDR3 has 15 amino acids. Germline assignment: CDR1 DFQATT and CDR2 SNEGSKA (reference sequence). CDR3 DNA sequence: TGCAGTGCCCCCCTACGACAGGCGAGTAACTATGGCTACACCTTC. Translating gives CSAPLRQASNYGYTF.

This clonotype was counted between two and nine times. This chain links TRBV19 with TRBJ1-5, with a tentative D call TRBD1 (6 bases). Trimming pared 9 bases from V and 8 bases from J, leaving 14 bases between. This CDR3 spans 12 amino acids. CDR1 LNHDA and CDR2 SQIVND come from the germline V gene (reference sequence). The CDR3 coding sequence is TGTGCCAGCAACAGGGTCCTCGAGCCCCAGCATTTT. This gives the protein CASNRVLEPQHF.